This T cell receptor beta chain was observed in a study of OX40 agonist ivuxolimab in advanced cancers. Study-level background: Partial responses occurred in Three dose-escalation patients, one with hepatocellular carcinoma and two with cutaneous melanoma.

The method was immunoSEQ multiplex PCR; TCRdb's version includes in-frame clones alone and lacks a portion of them. The sample contains tens of thousands of clones, approximately 88% of which appear only once. Overall study findings and caveats: Both blood CD4+ and CD8+ T cells showed clonal growth by week 6 at 0.1 to 3.0 mg/kg. Among the lowest peripheral clonal expansion occurred in 0.1-3.0 mg/kg partial responders.

A single count supports this clone. The antigen remains undetermined. The sequences come from CD4+ or CD8+ T cells sorted from blood, collected in a trial of the OX40 agonist ivuxolimab. This clonotype was sampled from an adult with an advanced solid tumor such as melanoma, head and neck, liver or kidney cancer.

CDR3: CASKDGPFTYEQYF. DNA of the CDR3: TGTGCCAGCAAGGACGGCCCCTTCACCTACGAGCAGTACTTC. The V and J genes are TRBV7-2 and TRBJ2-7; no definite D call. The V end was cut by 7 bases, the J end by 2 bases, with 15 bases between. The CDR3 is made up of 14 amino acids. In germline, CDR1 is SGHTA, CDR2 FQGNSA. The full variable domain, its missing parts supplied by reference TRBV7-2 and TRBJ2-7, is GAGVSQSPSNKVTEKGKDVELRCDPISGHTALYWYRQSLGQGLEFLIYFQGNSAPDKSGLPSDRFSAERTGGSVSTLTIQRTQQEDSAVYLCASKDGPFTYEQYFGPGTRLTVT.